This T cell receptor beta chain was obtained from a study of T cells in Graves' hyperthyroidism and ophthalmopathy. Overall study: Pretreatment peripheral blood was obtained at initial diagnosis.

Reasons for excluding patients were uncontrolled infection, other autoimmune disease, pregnancy or lactation. V shed 1 base and J shed 4 bases, with 11 bases lying between them. The CDR3 has 15 residues. General study results and limits: The model made its ophthalmopathy prediction, and onset followed a median roughly 6.5 months later.

The investigators amplified TCR beta CDR3 regions from RNA transcripts. An initial round of RT-PCR targeting the TCR CDR3 relied on the HTBI primer set. Each CDR3 protein is one row after TCRdb ran MiXCR on the multiplex PCR reads. This sample has about 600,000 distinct CDR3 sequences, with more than 12% found just once. This clonotype was detected many times. Its antigen is still unknown. This TCR derives from a woman aged 50 to 60 with Graves' ophthalmopathy. The chain is built from TRBV12-3 or TRBV12-4 and TRBJ1-5; D is uncertain. The sequenced sample consisted of blood. This CDR3 reads CASSLGSHLNQPQHF. The CDR3 nucleotides are TGTGCCAGCAGTTTAGGGTCCCACCTAAATCAGCCCCAGCATTTT.